The next 31 T cell receptor beta chains were all read from a single sample in a study of T-cell reconstitution after alpha-beta-depleted transplantation in children. The library targeted TCRbeta and was prepared with unique molecular identifiers. TCRdb called the PCR reads again in MiXCR, with one record for every CDR3 protein. The data hold approximately 210,000 distinct CDR3 sequences, with roughly 18% observed a single time. Sample: PBMCs, mostly from graft donor cells, taken 360 days after TCRalphabeta/CD19-depleted stem cell transplant. These receptors were taken from a male patient between 2 and 15 years old who had a stem cell transplant for acute lymphoblastic leukemia, so the T cells may come from the graft donor.

The table lists this clonotype with a few counts. CDR3 sequence: CAISDDRGETQYF. For the CDR3, the DNA is TGTGCCATCAGTGATGACAGGGGAGAGACCCAGTACTTC. This sequence joins TRBV10-3 and TRBJ2-5; TRBD1 aligns across 8 bases. CDR1 and CDR2 from the germline V gene are ENHRY and SYGVKD. The CDR3 length is 13 residues. V lost 3 bases to trimming and J lost 4 bases; unmatched junction nucleotides: 1.

The sample holds a few counts of this clonotype. The chain recombines TRBV5-1 with TRBJ2-6; D not certain. Trimming shortened V by 0 bases and J by 2 bases, and 3 bases separated the two germline ends. CDR1 is SGHRS, CDR2 YFSETQ, per germline. The CDR3 runs 14 residues. As DNA, the CDR3 is TGCGCCAGCAGCTTGGGGGCTGGGGCCAACGTCCTGACTTTC. Translation gives CASSLGAGANVLTF.

A few counts support this clonotype. V is TRBV11-2 and J is TRBJ1-1, with D uncertain. V was cut by 8 bases and J by 0 bases, with 16 bases left in between. This CDR3 comprises 15 residues. CDR1 is SGHAT, CDR2 FQNNGV, per germline. CDR3 in DNA: TGTGCCAGCCGGTCCGGGTGGGGTCTGAACACTGAAGCTTTCTTT. Protein product: CASRSGWGLNTEAFF.

This clonotype has just one count. This chain links TRBV29-1 with TRBJ2-4; D remains ambiguous. Germline V gene data show CDR1 as SQVTM and CDR2 as ANQGSEA. V was shortened by 8 bases and J by 2 bases, with 10 bases between the two germline ends. The CDR3 runs 12 residues. The CDR3 is CSFRTSKNIQYF. CDR3 DNA sequence: TGCAGCTTCCGGACGTCCAAAAACATTCAGTACTTC. The entire variable domain, with the rest obtained from reference TRBV29-1 and TRBJ2-4, is as follows: SAVISQKPSRDICQRGTSLTIQCQVDSQVTMMFWYRQQPGQSLTLIATANQGSEATYESGFVIDKFPISRPNLTFSTLTVSNMSPEDSSIYLCSFRTSKNIQYFGAGTRLSVL.

The rearrangement uses TRBV27 and TRBJ2-7; 8 nucleotides align to TRBD2. There are 13 residues in the CDR3. The junction had 4 bases not matched to a gene; V was cut back by 6 bases and J by 3 bases. Germline V gene lookup returns CDR1 MNHEY and CDR2 SMNVEV (reference sequence). DNA of the CDR3: TGTGCCAGCAGGCCCGGGGGGGGCTACGAGCAGTACTTC. Its translation: CASRPGGGYEQYF.

The chain employs TRBV15 and TRBJ1-1; D unresolved. Trimming shortened V by 0 bases and J by 8 bases, and 13 bases separated the two germline ends. This CDR3 is built from 14 residues. Germline loops: CDR1 LNHNV, CDR2 YYDKDF (reference sequence). CDR3 nucleotides: TGTGCCACCAGCAGAGATATCGGTAGTGTCGAAGCTTTCTTT. It codes for CATSRDIGSVEAFF.

This clonotype was recorded many times. The chain carries TRBV27 and TRBJ2-7; 7 positions match TRBD2. The CDR3 is 15 amino acids. Germline CDR1 reads MNHEY; CDR2 reads SMNVEV (reference sequence). With V trimmed by 8 bases and J by 6 bases, 16 bases remained unmatched. CDR3 in amino acids: CASATGGTSSREQYF. DNA for the CDR3: TGTGCCAGCGCCACCGGGGGGACGTCGTCTCGCGAGCAGTACTTC.

The CDR3 spells CASSSWDSNTGELFF. The DNA of the CDR3 is TGTGCCAGCAGCTCCTGGGACTCGAACACCGGGGAGCTGTTTTTT. The V and J genes are TRBV7-8 and TRBJ2-2; D is possibly TRBD2 (6 bases). From germline, CDR1 is SGHVS and CDR2 FQNEAQ. V was trimmed by 4 bases and J by 0 bases, leaving 9 bases between them. CDR3 size: 15 residues.

A few counts support this clonotype. This chain connects TRBV5-1 to TRBJ2-2, with TRBD1 matching 7 bases. The CDR3 extends over 16 amino acids. V trimming: 0 bases; J trimming: 0 bases; junction bases outside the gene matches: 2. Germline CDR1 and CDR2: SGHRS and YFSETQ. The DNA for the CDR3 is TGCGCCAGCAGCTTGGAAGGGACAGCGAACACCGGGGAGCTGTTTTTT. Its translation is CASSLEGTANTGELFF.

This clonotype came up a few times. The chain joins TRBV5-6 to TRBJ2-5; possible D gene TRBD2, 5 bases. Trimming stripped 4 bases from V and 5 bases from J, with 18 bases between. The CDR3 totals 15 residues. Germline CDR1 SGHDT, CDR2 YYEEEE. CDR3: CASSPTGLQAETQYF. The DNA of the CDR3 is TGTGCCAGCAGCCCTACCGGACTCCAAGCGGAGACCCAGTACTTC.

This clonotype was seen a handful of times. The chain combines TRBV10-3 with TRBJ2-2, with TRBD1 as a possible D gene (5 bases). CDR1 is ENHRY and CDR2 is SYGVKD in the germline V gene. Deletions cut 4 bases from V and 5 bases from J, with 17 bases between. This CDR3 has 16 residues. The CDR3 is CAISGSRGGRTGELFF. The CDR3 coding sequence is TGTGCCATCAGTGGTTCAAGGGGCGGTCGGACCGGGGAGCTGTTTTTT.

The chain couples TRBV5-1 to TRBJ2-7; 7 bases agree with TRBD1. The CDR3 runs 14 residues. Germline V gives CDR1 SGHRS, CDR2 YFSETQ. The ends lost 4 bases at V and 6 bases at J; junction bases unmatched: 10. The CDR3 coding sequence is TGCGCCAGCAGCCGCTGGGACAGAGCAGGCGAGCAGTACTTC. Translating gives CASSRWDRAGEQYF.

The chain links TRBV28 to TRBJ2-7, with 11 positions matching TRBD2. V was pared by 7 bases and J by 6 bases, with 2 bases of the junction left unmatched. CDR1 and CDR2 from the germline V gene are MDHEN and SYDVKM. The CDR3 is made up of 12 amino acids. Here the CDR3 reads CASTSGGPEQYF. CDR3 nucleotides: TGTGCCAGCACTAGCGGGGGGCCCGAGCAGTACTTC.

The rearrangement uses TRBV20-1 and TRBJ2-5; TRBD2 matches at 11 bases. The junction had 12 bases not matched to a gene; V was cut back by 0 bases and J by 0 bases. The CDR3 runs to 19 residues. Per germline, CDR1 DFQATT and CDR2 SNEGSKA (reference sequence). This CDR3 is CSARDGWASGGPHQETQYF. In DNA form, the CDR3 reads TGCAGTGCTAGAGACGGTTGGGCTAGCGGGGGGCCCCACCAAGAGACCCAGTACTTC.

The rearrangement joins TRBV20-1 to TRBJ2-5, with D possibly being TRBD1 (6 bases). V was clipped by 3 bases and J by 1 base, with 15 bases between them. There are 15 residues in the CDR3. CDR1 and CDR2 (germline): DFQATT, SNEGSKA (reference sequence). CDR3 sequence reads: CSASYRDPTQETQYF. The CDR3 DNA is TGCAGTGCTAGCTACAGGGACCCTACCCAAGAGACCCAGTACTTC.

The sample holds a few counts of this clonotype. V and J are TRBV27 and TRBJ2-1, with 9 bases that match TRBD2. With V trimmed by 6 bases and J by 6 bases, 12 bases remained unmatched. Germline CDR1 MNHEY, CDR2 SMNVEV (reference sequence). This CDR3 spans 16 amino acids. The CDR3 loop reads CASSLYGGGAPNEQFF. The DNA of the CDR3 is TGTGCCAGCAGCCTATATGGCGGGGGGGCCCCCAATGAGCAGTTCTTC.

This chain uses TRBV20-1 with TRBJ2-7; D is perhaps TRBD1 (6 bases). The V end was cut by 2 bases, the J end by 7 bases, with 9 bases between. The CDR3 totals 11 residues. Per the germline V gene, CDR1 is DFQATT and CDR2 is SNEGSKA (reference sequence). The DNA for the CDR3 is TGCAGTGCTAGAAAAGACAGGGAGCAGTACTTC. This translates into CSARKDREQYF.

The gene calls are TRBV12-3 or TRBV12-4 and TRBJ2-7; no reliable D call. Trimming removed 3 bases at V and 2 bases at J, with 5 bases between. The length of the CDR3 is 12 residues. As DNA, the CDR3 is TGTGCCAGCAGTTTTTTTGCCTACGAGCAGTACTTC. As protein: CASSFFAYEQYF.

CDR3 bases: TGTGCCAGCAGTTACAACGGGGTGGCAGGCGCAATCTACGAGCAGTACTTC. This sequence encodes CASSYNGVAGAIYEQYF. V gene TRBV6-5 combines with J gene TRBJ2-7; tentatively, D is TRBD2 (5 bases). Germline CDR1 is MNHEY and CDR2 is SVGAGI. The V gene lost 2 bases and the J gene lost 3 bases, with 20 bases spanning the gap. The CDR3 totals 17 residues.

This clonotype occurred a few times. This chain links TRBV12-3 or TRBV12-4 with TRBJ2-6; D perhaps matches TRBD1 (6 bases). Trimming stripped 5 bases from V and 3 bases from J, with 26 bases between. CDR3 length: 20 residues. As DNA, the CDR3 is TGTGCCAGCAGTCGCCCTTTCCCTGGGGGCGTTTTGGGTGGGGCCAACGTCCTGACTTTC. Translation: CASSRPFPGGVLGGANVLTF.

The CDR3 is CAWSGQGSWGYTF. CDR3 DNA sequence: TGTGCCTGGAGTGGACAGGGTTCTTGGGGCTACACCTTC. The V call is TRBV30, the J call TRBJ1-2, with 7 bases aligning to TRBD1. The CDR3 contains 13 residues. The germline V gene encodes CDR1 GTSNPN and CDR2 SVGIG (reference sequence). V was pared by 1 base and J by 8 bases, with 7 bases of the junction left unmatched.

This clonotype has only a few counts. This chain joins TRBV10-3 and TRBJ1-1; unclear D gene. The germline V gene has CDR1 ENHRY and CDR2 SYGVKD. This CDR3 spans 13 amino acids. Trimming pared 8 bases from V and 1 base from J, leaving 11 bases between. The CDR3 DNA follows: TGTGCCATCTCATTTTCGGGGAACACTGAAGCTTTCTTT. This translates into CAISFSGNTEAFF.

This chain links TRBV9 with TRBJ2-5; 8 bases are a match to TRBD2. The CDR3 runs 16 residues. Germline V CDR1 and CDR2: SGDLS, YYNGEE. The V gene end was trimmed by 5 bases and the J gene end by 1 base; junction bases not matched to a gene: 10. CDR3 residues: CASSRGILAVQETQYF. The CDR3 nucleotides read TGTGCCAGCAGTAGGGGAATACTAGCGGTCCAAGAGACCCAGTACTTC.

A few counts support this clonotype. The chain joins TRBV14 to TRBJ2-3; no clear D gene. The CDR3 runs to 15 residues. Germline V gives CDR1 SGHDN, CDR2 FVKESK. V gave up 4 bases and J gave up 6 bases, with 17 bases separating them. CDR3 residues: CASSRATPVLDTQYF. The DNA of the CDR3 is TGTGCCAGCAGCCGAGCAACCCCGGTGCTTGATACGCAGTATTTT.

DNA of the CDR3: TGTGCCAGCAGTCCCGGCGGGACAGGGGCCTACGAGCAGTACTTC. Encoded protein: CASSPGGTGAYEQYF. The V call is TRBV12-3 or TRBV12-4, the J call TRBJ2-7, with 10 positions matching TRBD1. CDR3 size: 15 residues. Trimming removed 5 bases from V and 2 bases from J; junction bases left unmatched: 6.

This chain joins TRBV12-3 or TRBV12-4 and TRBJ2-7, with D tentatively TRBD1 (5 bases). The CDR3 totals 12 residues. Trimming cost V 6 bases and J 5 bases, with 11 bases left between them. The CDR3 sequence is CASRPDSDEQYF. The CDR3 nucleotides are TGTGCCAGCAGACCCGACAGCGACGAGCAGTACTTC.

This clonotype was counted only a few times. CDR3 DNA: TGTGCCAGCAGCCAAGAGGGCTCAGATACGCAGTATTTT. Its translation: CASSQEGSDTQYF. The V call is TRBV4-2, the J call TRBJ2-3; the D is unclear. Trimming removed 0 bases at V and 4 bases at J, with 5 bases between. CDR3 size: 13 residues. Germline V CDR1 and CDR2: LGHNA, YNFKEQ.

The chain couples TRBV21-1 to TRBJ2-4; no DNA check was done on the table's D call, TRBD1. TRBV21-1 is deemed a pseudogene. This CDR3 is 16 amino acids long. Written as DNA, the CDR3 is TGTGCCAGCAGCAAAGAAGGACACCGAGGCCTAAACATTCAGTACTTC. Its translation: CASSKEGHRGLNIQYF.

This clonotype was detected a few times. The chain couples TRBV10-3 to TRBJ2-3, with D maybe TRBD2 (5 bases). Per the germline V gene, CDR1 is ENHRY and CDR2 is SYGVKD. This CDR3 is built from 15 residues. V was clipped by 6 bases and J by 3 bases, with 16 bases between them. CDR3 amino acids: CAISGESLGTDTQYF. CDR3 in DNA: TGTGCCATCAGCGGGGAGTCCTTGGGGACAGATACGCAGTATTTT.

This clonotype has more than one count but fewer than ten. The J gene is TRBJ2-7, the V gene TRBV5-5, with 9 bases lining up with TRBD1. Germline V lookup: CDR1 SGHKS, CDR2 YYEKEE (reference sequence). V lost 2 bases and J lost 7; bases outside the gene matches: 19. This CDR3 has 18 residues. The CDR3 nucleotides read TGTGCCAGCAGCTTACTTGGACAGGGGCTTCTCGGTGGTGGGGAGCAGTACTTC. This gives the protein CASSLLGQGLLGGGEQYF.

V usage is TRBV12-3 or TRBV12-4 and J usage is TRBJ2-4; D may be TRBD1 (6 bases). Deletions cut 3 bases from V and 3 bases from J, with 9 bases between. This CDR3 spans 14 amino acids. The DNA for the CDR3 is TGTGCCAGCAGTTTTCCAGGGGACAAAAACATTCAGTACTTC. This translates into CASSFPGDKNIQYF.